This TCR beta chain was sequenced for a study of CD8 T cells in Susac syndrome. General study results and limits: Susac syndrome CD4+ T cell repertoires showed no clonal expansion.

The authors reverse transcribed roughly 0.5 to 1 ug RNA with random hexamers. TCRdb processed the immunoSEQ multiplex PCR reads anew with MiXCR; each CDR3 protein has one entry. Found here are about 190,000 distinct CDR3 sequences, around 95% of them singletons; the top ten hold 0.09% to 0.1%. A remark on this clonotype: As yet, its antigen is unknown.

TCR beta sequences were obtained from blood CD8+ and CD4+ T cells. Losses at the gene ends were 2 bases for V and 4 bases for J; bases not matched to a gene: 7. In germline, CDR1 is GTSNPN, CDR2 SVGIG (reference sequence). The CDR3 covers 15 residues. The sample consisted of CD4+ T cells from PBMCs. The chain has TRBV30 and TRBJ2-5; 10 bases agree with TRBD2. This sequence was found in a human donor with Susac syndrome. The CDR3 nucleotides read TGTGCCTGGAGTCGACCCCGACTAGCGGGAGAGACCCAGTACTTC. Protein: CAWSRPRLAGETQYF.